One and the same sample provided the 28 T cell receptor beta chains below, sequenced in a study of CD8+ T cells in alopecia areata. RNA extraction was followed by reverse transcription into cDNA, which acted as the sequencing template. Only in-frame clones appear in the TCRdb table, and some are missing; sequencing was by immunoSEQ multiplex PCR. The repertoire holds some 130,000 clones, with under 60% as singletons. This sample comprised CD4+ T cells sorted from blood, obtained at week 0. The source is a human donor with alopecia areata.

The chain recombines TRBV2 with TRBJ2-7; tentatively, D is TRBD1 (6 bases). Trimming removed 6 bases from V and 3 bases from J, with 9 bases in between. The CDR3 contains 12 residues. Germline V gene sequence: CDR1 SNHLY, CDR2 FYNNEI. As DNA, the CDR3 is TGTGCCAGCAGGTACAGGGTCTACGAGCAGTACTTC. It translates to CASRYRVYEQYF.

The chain uses TRBV10-3 and TRBJ2-1; D may be TRBD2 (6 bases). Trimming stripped 4 bases from V and 9 bases from J, with 10 bases between. Germline CDR1 is ENHRY and CDR2 is SYGVKD. The CDR3 covers 12 residues. The CDR3 DNA reads TGTGCCATCAGTGCTAGCGCTGTTGAGCAGTTCTTC. It yields the protein CAISASAVEQFF.

In the case of this clone: Other DNA sequences of this sample code for an identical CDR3. The rearrangement links TRBV29-1 to TRBJ1-2; 12 nucleotides agree with TRBD1. There are 16 residues in the CDR3. Germline CDR1 SQVTM, CDR2 ANQGSEA. The V gene end was trimmed by 6 bases and the J gene end by 4 bases; junction bases not matched to a gene: 12. The CDR3 nucleotides read TGCAGCGTGGATATTGGAGGGACAGGGGGCTTCTATGGCTACACCTTC. Its translation: CSVDIGGTGGFYGYTF.

The V and J genes are TRBV29-1 and TRBJ1-1; D ambiguous. Germline V gene lookup returns CDR1 SQVTM and CDR2 ANQGSEA. V was trimmed by 5 bases and J by 6 bases, leaving 13 bases between them. The CDR3 extends over 12 amino acids. CDR3: CSVSIAGAEAFF. The DNA for the CDR3 is TGCAGCGTTTCTATCGCCGGGGCTGAAGCTTTCTTT.

V and J are TRBV5-1 and TRBJ2-3; tentatively, D is TRBD2 (5 bases). V gave up 4 bases and J gave up 2 bases, with 11 bases separating them. Germline V gene data show CDR1 as SGHRS and CDR2 as YFSETQ. The CDR3 extends over 14 amino acids. The CDR3 loop is CASSPRLNTDTQYF. The DNA of the CDR3 is TGCGCCAGCAGCCCCCGACTAAACACAGATACGCAGTATTTT.

This clone appeared a single time. This rearrangement joins TRBV19 to TRBJ1-5; D is perhaps TRBD1 (5 bases). Germline loops: CDR1 LNHDA, CDR2 SQIVND (reference sequence). V was pared by 5 bases and J by 5 bases, with 7 bases between. The CDR3 has 12 amino acids. This CDR3 reads CASSGGYQPQHF. For the CDR3, the DNA is TGTGCCAGTAGTGGGGGGTATCAGCCCCAGCATTTT.

This clone has at least ten counts. V gene TRBV19 combines with J gene TRBJ1-2, with 9 nucleotides matching TRBD1. The V gene end was trimmed by 5 bases and the J gene end by 4 bases; junction bases not matched to a gene: 8. Germline CDR1 reads LNHDA; CDR2 reads SQIVND (reference sequence). CDR3 length equals 15 residues. This CDR3 reads CASSPKGQGAYGYTF. CDR3 DNA sequence: TGTGCCAGTAGTCCCAAGGGACAGGGAGCCTATGGCTACACCTTC.

The chain employs TRBV18 and TRBJ2-7; D may be TRBD1 (5 bases). The germline V gene encodes CDR1 KGHSH and CDR2 LQKENI. The CDR3 covers 13 residues. Trimming cost V 0 bases and J 6 bases, with 9 bases left between them. This CDR3 is CASSPPGAAEQYF. CDR3 DNA sequence: TGTGCCAGCTCACCACCAGGGGCGGCCGAGCAGTACTTC.

This chain links TRBV29-1 with TRBJ1-2; D is uncertain. V dropped 8 bases and J dropped 8 bases, with 15 bases sitting between them. CDR3 length: 11 amino acids. Germline V lookup: CDR1 SQVTM, CDR2 ANQGSEA. The chain's CDR3 is CSPEDRQGYTF. As DNA, the CDR3 is TGCAGCCCCGAGGATCGGCAGGGCTACACCTTC.

The chain carries TRBV5-6 and TRBJ2-5; maybe TRBD1 (6 bases). Trimming took 4 bases from V and 7 from J, leaving 20 bases between them. CDR1 and CDR2 from the germline V gene are SGHDT and YYEEEE. CDR3 size: 15 residues. The CDR3 here is CASSLGQPRLGTQYF. CDR3 DNA: TGTGCCAGCAGCCTTGGACAGCCCCGTTTGGGGACCCAGTACTTC.

The chain employs TRBV2 and TRBJ2-7; no firm D call. From germline, CDR1 is SNHLY and CDR2 FYNNEI. The CDR3 consists of 10 residues. Trimming left V 6 bases short and J 2 bases short, with 2 bases between. CDR3 bases: TGTGCCAGCAGGGCCTACGAGCAGTACTTC. It is translated as CASRAYEQYF.

This sequence joins TRBV29-1 and TRBJ1-1; tentatively, D is TRBD1 (6 bases). This CDR3 spans 14 amino acids. Germline-derived CDR1 and CDR2 are SQVTM and ANQGSEA. Trimming took off 4 bases at V and 2 bases at J, with 14 bases between the two ends. CDR3 nucleotides: TGCAGCGTTGGACCACAGGGAGGAAACACTGAAGCTTTCTTT. Translated, it gives CSVGPQGGNTEAFF.

J is TRBJ1-2 and V is TRBV2, with TRBD1 identical over 10 bases. This CDR3 comprises 15 residues. Germline V gene lookup returns CDR1 SNHLY and CDR2 FYNNEI. V gave up 0 bases and J gave up 3 bases; unmatched junction bases: 1. CDR3 DNA sequence: TGTGCCAGCAGTGAAGCGGACAGGGGGGACTATGGCTACACCTTC. Protein: CASSEADRGDYGYTF.

J is TRBJ2-3 and V is TRBV29-1, with TRBD1 identical over 7 bases. V gave up 7 bases and J gave up 4 bases; unmatched junction bases: 11. Germline V CDR1 and CDR2: SQVTM, ANQGSEA. CDR3 length: 14 amino acids. CDR3 DNA: TGCAGCGCCTCACAGGGGTGGGTTGCAGATACGCAGTATTTT. This encodes CSASQGWVADTQYF.

This clone was picked up one time. The chain couples TRBV4-2 to TRBJ2-5, with 12 bases fitting TRBD2. The J segment lost 4 bases and the V segment lost 2 bases, leaving 8 bases of the junction unmatched. CDR1 and CDR2 from the germline V gene are LGHNA and YNFKEQ. CDR3 length: 17 amino acids. CDR3 sequence (DNA): TGTGCCAGCAGCCAATCGGCTAGCGGGGGGGCCGGAGAGACCCAGTACTTC. This codes for CASSQSASGGAGETQYF.

V and J are TRBV6-5 and TRBJ2-3; TRBD2 agrees at 8 bases. In germline, CDR1 is MNHEY, CDR2 SVGAGI. The ends lost 6 bases at V and 4 bases at J; junction bases unmatched: 9. The CDR3 spans 15 residues. The CDR3, as DNA: TGTGCCAGCAGACCGAACGGGGGGGCCCCAGATACGCAGTATTTT. This translates into CASRPNGGAPDTQYF.

The DNA of the CDR3 is TGTGCCAGCAGCCTCGGGACAGGTTCTAACTATGGCTACACCTTC. Amino acids: CASSLGTGSNYGYTF. The chain carries TRBV7-9 and TRBJ1-2; 8 bases align to TRBD1. From germline, CDR1 is SEHNR and CDR2 FQNEAQ (reference sequence). After removal of 5 bases from V and 0 bases from J, the junction contained 5 bases not matched to a gene. The CDR3 totals 15 residues.

This chain joins TRBV28 and TRBJ2-4; D perhaps matches TRBD2 (5 bases). CDR1 MDHEN and CDR2 SYDVKM come from the germline V gene. Trimming cost V 5 bases and J 6 bases, with 8 bases left between them. The length of the CDR3 is 12 residues. The CDR3 loop reads CASSPGGNIQYF. CDR3 nucleotide sequence: TGTGCCAGCAGTCCTGGAGGAAACATTCAGTACTTC.

The chain employs TRBV4-3 and TRBJ1-2; D not certain. V shed 0 bases and J shed 4 bases, with 9 bases lying between them. Germline CDR1 reads LGHNA; CDR2 reads YSLEER. The CDR3 has 14 residues. The CDR3 DNA follows: TGCGCCAGCAGCCAAGATCTCGCAGCCTATGGCTACACCTTC. Protein: CASSQDLAAYGYTF.

The chain employs TRBV5-1 and TRBJ2-1; the match to TRBD1 covers 7 bases. After removal of 2 bases from V and 0 bases from J, the junction contained 8 bases not matched to a gene. Germline V gene lookup returns CDR1 SGHRS and CDR2 YFSETQ. This CDR3 spans 17 amino acids. CDR3 nucleotide sequence: TGCGCCAGCAGCTTTTCTTTGACAGGGAGCTCCTACAATGAGCAGTTCTTC. Its translation: CASSFSLTGSSYNEQFF. The entire variable domain, with the rest obtained from reference TRBV5-1 and TRBJ2-1, is as follows: KAGVTQTPRYLIKTRGQQVTLSCSPISGHRSVSWYQQTPGQGLQFLFEYFSETQRNKGNFPGRFSGRQFSNSRSEMNVSTLELGDSALYLCASSFSLTGSSYNEQFFGPGTRLTVL.

The chain links TRBV5-1 to TRBJ1-1; the match to TRBD1 covers 10 bases. The CDR3 spans 15 residues. Germline CDR1 reads SGHRS; CDR2 reads YFSETQ. V lost 0 bases to trimming and J lost 3 bases; unmatched junction nucleotides: 2. CDR3 in DNA: TGCGCCAGCAGCTTGGGACAGGGGGCGTACACTGAAGCTTTCTTT. Translated, it gives CASSLGQGAYTEAFF.

The gene calls are TRBV7-6 and TRBJ1-5; the D is unclear. CDR1 SGHVS and CDR2 FNYEAQ come from the germline V gene. The CDR3 runs to 15 residues. V was trimmed by 1 base and J by 3 bases, leaving 10 bases between them. CDR3 sequence (DNA): TGTGCCAGCAGCTTAGTGGTAGGGTACAATCAGCCCCAGCATTTT. Residues: CASSLVVGYNQPQHF.

This chain links TRBV15 with TRBJ2-7, with D unresolved. Looked up from germline, CDR1 is LNHNV and CDR2 is YYDKDF (reference sequence). Trimming took 0 bases from V and 3 from J, leaving 27 bases between them. CDR3 length equals 20 residues. The chain's CDR3 is CATSRDLPPRSRRLHYEQYF. DNA for the CDR3: TGTGCCACCAGCAGAGATTTGCCCCCCCGCAGCCGAAGGTTGCACTACGAGCAGTACTTC.

The table lists this clone with a few counts. This sequence joins TRBV28 and TRBJ2-7; TRBD2 might be the D (6 bases). Trimming removed 5 bases at V and 12 bases at J, with 17 bases between. Germline lookup yields CDR1 MDHEN and CDR2 SYDVKM. The length of the CDR3 is 12 residues. In DNA, the CDR3 is TGTGCCAGCAGTGCCGGGAGCAGTTTTAGGTACTTC. Its protein product is CASSAGSSFRYF.

This clone appeared a few times. The CDR3 sequence is CACLAGYTF. The CDR3 DNA is TGCGCCTGTCTTGCCGGCTACACCTTC. The chain couples TRBV23-1 to TRBJ1-2; D unresolved. TRBV23-1 is labeled an ORF, and its function is uncertain. The V and J ends lost 11 bases and 8 bases respectively, with 9 bases between them. The CDR3 has 9 residues.

The gene calls are TRBV5-1 and TRBJ1-6; 10 bases are a match to TRBD1. The CDR3 is made up of 14 amino acids. Trimming at V came to 4 bases and at J to 10 bases, leaving 5 bases not matched to a gene. CDR1 and CDR2 (germline): SGHRS, YFSETQ. The CDR3 sequence: CASSDGQGVSPLHF. The CDR3 DNA is TGCGCCAGCAGCGACGGACAGGGGGTGTCACCCCTCCACTTT.

The chain combines TRBV7-9 with TRBJ2-3, with D possibly being TRBD1 (5 bases). CDR3 length equals 16 residues. CDR1 is SEHNR, CDR2 FQNEAQ, per germline (reference sequence). V dropped 5 bases and J dropped 2 bases, with 17 bases sitting between them. The CDR3 DNA reads as TGTGCCAGCAGCCCCGGTACTTGGGGCGTCACAGATACGCAGTATTTT. Protein product: CASSPGTWGVTDTQYF.

This chain connects TRBV5-1 to TRBJ2-5; TRBD2 matches at 12 bases. Trimming at V came to 4 bases and at J to 1 base, leaving 5 bases not matched to a gene. The CDR3 covers 16 residues. Per the germline V gene, CDR1 is SGHRS and CDR2 is YFSETQ. DNA for the CDR3: TGCGCCAGCAGCCTCGCTAGCGGGGGGGCCCAAGAGACCCAGTACTTC. Translating it yields CASSLASGGAQETQYF.